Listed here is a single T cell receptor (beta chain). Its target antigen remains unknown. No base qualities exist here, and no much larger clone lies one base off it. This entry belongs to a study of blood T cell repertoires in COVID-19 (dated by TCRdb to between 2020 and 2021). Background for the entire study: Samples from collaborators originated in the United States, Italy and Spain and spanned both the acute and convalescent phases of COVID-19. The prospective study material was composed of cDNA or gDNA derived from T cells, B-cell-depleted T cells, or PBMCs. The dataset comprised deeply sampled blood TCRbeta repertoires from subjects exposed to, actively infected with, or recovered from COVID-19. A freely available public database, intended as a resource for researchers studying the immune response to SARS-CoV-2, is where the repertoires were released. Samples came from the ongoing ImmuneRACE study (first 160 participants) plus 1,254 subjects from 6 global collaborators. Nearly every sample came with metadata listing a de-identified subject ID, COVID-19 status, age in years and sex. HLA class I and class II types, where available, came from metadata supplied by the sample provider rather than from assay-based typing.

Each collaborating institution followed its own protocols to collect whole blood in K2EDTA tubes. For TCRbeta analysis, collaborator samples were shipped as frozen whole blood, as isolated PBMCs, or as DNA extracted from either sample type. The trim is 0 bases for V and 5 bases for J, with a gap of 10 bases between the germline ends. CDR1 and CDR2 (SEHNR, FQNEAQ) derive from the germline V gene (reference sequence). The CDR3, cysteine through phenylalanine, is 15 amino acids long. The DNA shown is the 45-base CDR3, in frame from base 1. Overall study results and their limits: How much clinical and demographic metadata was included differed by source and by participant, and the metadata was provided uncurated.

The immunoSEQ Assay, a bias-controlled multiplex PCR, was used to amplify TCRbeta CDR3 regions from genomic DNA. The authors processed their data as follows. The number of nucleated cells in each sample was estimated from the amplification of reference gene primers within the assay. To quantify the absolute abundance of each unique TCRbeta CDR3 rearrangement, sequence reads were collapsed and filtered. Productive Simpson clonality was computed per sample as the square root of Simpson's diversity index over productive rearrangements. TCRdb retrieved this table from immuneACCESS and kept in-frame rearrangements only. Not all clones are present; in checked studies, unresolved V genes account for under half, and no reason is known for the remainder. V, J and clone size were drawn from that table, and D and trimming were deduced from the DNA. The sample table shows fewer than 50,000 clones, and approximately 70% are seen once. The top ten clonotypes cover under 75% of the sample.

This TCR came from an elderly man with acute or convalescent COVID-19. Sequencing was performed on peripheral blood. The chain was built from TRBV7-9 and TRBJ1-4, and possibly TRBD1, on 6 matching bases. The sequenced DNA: TGTGCCAGCAGCTTAGCGACAGGTAAGAATGAAAAACTGTTTTTT. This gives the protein CASSLATGKNEKLFF.